A selection of T cell receptor beta chains follows, all from one sample in a study of response to subunit inactivated influenza vaccine. TCRdb reprocessed the RT-PCR reads via MiXCR and lists one record per CDR3 protein. This sample has about 170,000 distinct CDR3 sequences, with about 12% found just once. Separately, the same data were catalogued under a study of T cells expressing NK-cell markers.

The specimen was CD8+ T cells sorted from PBMCs, collected less than 13 days after vaccination. These receptors were taken from a man aged 45-65 years who received an inactivated influenza vaccine. Both conserved end residues are part of each CDR3. A D gene is named only where the DNA matches it firmly. The size field is filled for only some rows; it gives once, few, many or a size class.

- TRBJ2-7 TRBV13 TRBD1 TGTGCCAGCAGCCCAGGGACAGGGATTACCTACGAGCAGTACTTC CASSPGTGITYEQYF
- TRBJ1-2 TRBV10-3 - TGTGCCATCAGTGAGTCGCAGGATTATGGCTACACCTTC CAISESQDYGYTF
- TRBJ2-7 TRBV11-2 - TGTGCCAGCAGCTTCGTTGGTAGCGAGCAGTACTTC CASSFVGSEQYF
few TRBJ2-3 TRBV9 - TGTGCCAGCAGGGGGACAGATACGCAGTATTTT CASRGTDTQYF
many TRBJ2-7 TRBV30 TRBD2 TGTGCCTGGAGTGCAGAAGGACTAGCTTTGTACTTC CAWSAEGLALYF
few TRBJ2-6 TRBV6-1 - TGTGCCAGCAGTGAAGCGCTTCTACTCTCTGGGGCCAACGTCCTGACTTTC CASSEALLLSGANVLTF
- TRBJ2-7 TRBV6-2/TRBV6-3 - TGTGCCAGCAGCCGGGAACAGGGTTTGTGGTACGAGCAGTACTTC CASSREQGLWYEQYF
- TRBJ2-1 TRBV28 TRBD2 TGTGCCAGCAGCGACCCGTCGGTGGCTAGCGGGATAGGCGATGAGCAGTTCTTC CASSDPSVASGIGDEQFF
- TRBJ2-7 TRBV27 TRBD2 TGTGCCAGCAGTTTACGGGGGGAGACCGGCTACGAGCAGTACTTC CASSLRGETGYEQYF
few TRBJ2-7 TRBV6-5 - TGTGCCAGCAGTTACTCTTCCGCGGCTACCTACGAGCAGTACTTC CASSYSSAATYEQYF
- TRBJ2-1 TRBV27 TRBD2 TGTGCCAGCAGGAGAGGGACTAGCGGATACAATGAGCAGTTCTTC CASRRGTSGYNEQFF
- TRBJ2-5 TRBV5-1 TRBD2 TGCGCCAGCAGCCAACCACTAGCGGGAGAGTGGGAGACCCAGTACTTC CASSQPLAGEWETQYF
- TRBJ1-4 TRBV7-9 - TGTGCCAGCAGCTCCACAGGGTTAAATGAAAAACTGTTTTTT CASSSTGLNEKLFF
- TRBJ2-3 TRBV5-1 - TGCGCCAGCAGCGCCTTTAGCACAGATACGCAGTATTTT CASSAFSTDTQYF
- TRBJ1-4 TRBV6-1 TRBD1 TGTGCCAGCAGTCCCGGGACAGGCCTTAATGAAAAACTGTTTTTT CASSPGTGLNEKLFF
few TRBJ1-4 TRBV7-9 - TGTGCCAGCAGCCCTGGGGCAGGGATTGAAAAACTGTTTTTT CASSPGAGIEKLFF
few TRBJ2-3 TRBV29-1 TRBD2 TGCAGCGTTGAAGATACGAGTAGCGGGAGTGCAGATACGCAGTATTTT CSVEDTSSGSADTQYF
- TRBJ2-5 TRBV6-1 - TGTGCCAGCAGTCGAAGGATTCAAGAGACCCAGTACTTC CASSRRIQETQYF
many TRBJ1-2 TRBV7-9 - TGTGCCAGCAGGGTTAGAACGCACGGCGTCTATGGCTACACCTTC CASRVRTHGVYGYTF
few TRBJ2-4 TRBV15 - TGTGCCACCAGCAGAGATCGGGGCATATCGGCCAAAAACATTCAGTACTTC CATSRDRGISAKNIQYF
- TRBJ2-5 TRBV7-3 - TGTGCCAGCAGCTTAAGTGGGTGGGAGTCAGAGACCCAGTACTTC CASSLSGWESETQYF
few TRBJ2-7 TRBV6-1 - TGTGCCAGCAGTGCCTACCTACCCTACGAGCAGTACTTC CASSAYLPYEQYF
few TRBJ2-7 TRBV28 TRBD2 TGTGCCAGCAGTCTACTAGCGGGAGGGAGAGAGCAGTACTTC CASSLLAGGREQYF
many TRBJ2-1 TRBV3-1 TRBD2 TGTGCCAGCAGCCCCTGGACTAGCGGACCCTACAATGAGCAGTTCTTC CASSPWTSGPYNEQFF
- TRBJ2-4 TRBV6-1 TRBD2 TGTGCCAGCAGTGAAGTGAGGGACTATCGGGTTTTGGCCAAAAACATTCAGTACTTC CASSEVRDYRVLAKNIQYF
few TRBJ2-5 TRBV14 - TGTGCCAGCAGCCCCGGCGGTGGAGGGATGCGGGAGACCCAGTACTTC CASSPGGGGMRETQYF
few TRBJ2-2 TRBV7-8 TRBD2 TGTGCCAGCAGCGCGGTAGCGGGAGGGATCGGGGAGCTGTTTTTT CASSAVAGGIGELFF
few TRBJ2-1 TRBV6-2/TRBV6-3 - TGTGCCAGCAGTTACTCGCTTAGCTCCTACAATGAGCAGTTCTTC CASSYSLSSYNEQFF
many TRBJ2-7 TRBV5-1 - TGCGCCAGCAGCTTGCCCCCAAGTCCTACAGGGTACGAGCAGTACTTC CASSLPPSPTGYEQYF
- TRBJ2-3 TRBV5-6 - TGTGCCAGCGCGGAAGGGGACCGGCAGTATTTT CASAEGDRQYF
many TRBJ2-5 TRBV5-6 TRBD2 TGTGCCAGCAGCTTGGACACTAGCGCAGAGACCCAGTACTTC CASSLDTSAETQYF
- TRBJ1-1 TRBV12-3/TRBV12-4 - TGTGCCAGCAGTTTGGGCGGGGTGAACACTGAAGCTTTCTTT CASSLGGVNTEAFF
- TRBJ2-7 TRBV15 TRBD2 TGTGCCACCAGCAGCCGGGGGGGAGCTACCTACGAGCAGTACTTC CATSSRGGATYEQYF
- TRBJ2-5 TRBV3-1 - TGTGCCAGCAGACCCGTCCGGCAGGGGTACCAAGAGACCCAGTACTTC CASRPVRQGYQETQYF
- TRBJ2-2 TRBV20-1 - TGCAGTGCTAGAGTCGGGAAATACACCGGGGAGCTGTTTTTT CSARVGKYTGELFF
- TRBJ2-2 TRBV2 - TGTGCCAGCAGGACTAGTGGTGCCGGGGAGCTGTTTTTT CASRTSGAGELFF
- TRBJ2-2 TRBV28 - TGTGCCAGCAGTTTAACTGTCGGGGAGCTGTTTTTT CASSLTVGELFF
many TRBJ1-4 TRBV11-2 - TGTGCCAGCAGCCCCAAGGAACTGAATGAAAAACTGTTTTTT CASSPKELNEKLFF
- TRBJ2-7 TRBV30 TRBD1 TGTGCCTGGATGGGCAGGGGGTTTAACGACGAGCAGTACTTC CAWMGRGFNDEQYF
few TRBJ2-7 TRBV9 - TGTGCCAGCAGCGTAGGTAGCGGCAATTACGAGCAGTACTTC CASSVGSGNYEQYF
- TRBJ2-1 TRBV7-9 - TGTGCCAGCAGCTTAACGTACGGTCTCAATGAGCAGTTCTTC CASSLTYGLNEQFF
few TRBJ2-3 TRBV14 - TGTGCCAGCAGCCAAGATCGGTGGGGATCCGATACGCAGTATTTT CASSQDRWGSDTQYF
- TRBJ2-6 TRBV9 - TGTGCCAGCAGCGTGAACAGGAATACCTCTGGGGCCAACGTCCTGACTTTC CASSVNRNTSGANVLTF
- TRBJ2-1 TRBV4-3 TRBD2 TGCGCCAGCAGCCTGGGACTAGCGGGAGCCTTCCTAAATGAGCAGTTCTTC CASSLGLAGAFLNEQFF
- TRBJ1-3 TRBV29-1 - TGCAGCGTTGTTGGGACTCCTGGAAACACCATATATTTT CSVVGTPGNTIYF
many TRBJ2-1 TRBV5-1 - TGCGCCAGCAGCTTGGGGGGGGTGGGTGAGCAGTTCTTC CASSLGGVGEQFF
- TRBJ2-7 TRBV20-1 - TGCAGTGTCAACCCAAGGAGAGGGCGGTACGAGCGGTACTTC CSVNPRRGRYERYF
many TRBJ2-3 TRBV11-2 TRBD1 TGTGCCAGCAGCCTGTCCCGGGACAGGGCTAACCAACATTCACTAGAATATACGCAGTATTTT CASSLSRDRANQHSLEYTQYF
once TRBJ2-7 TRBV2 TRBD1 TGTGCCAGCAGATCCTCGGACAGGGGGTATTGGGAGCAGTACTTC CASRSSDRGYWEQYF
few TRBJ2-1 TRBV20-1 - TGCAGTGCTAGGCTCAGCTGGTACAATGAGCAGTTCTTC CSARLSWYNEQFF
many TRBJ2-7 TRBV29-1 TRBD1 TGCAGCGTTGAAGCCACGGGACAGCTCCACGAGCAGTACTTC CSVEATGQLHEQYF
few TRBJ1-1 TRBV5-1 - TGCGCCAGCAGCCCCCTGACGGGGAACACTGAAGCTTTCTTT CASSPLTGNTEAFF
many TRBJ2-7 TRBV7-8 - TGTGCCAGCAGCTTAGCGGGCGGCTACAGGGCCTACGAGCAGTACTTC CASSLAGGYRAYEQYF
- TRBJ2-3 TRBV15 TRBD2 TGTGCCACCAGCGACGCCTCCCTAGCGGGACCGACAGATACGCAGTATTTT CATSDASLAGPTDTQYF